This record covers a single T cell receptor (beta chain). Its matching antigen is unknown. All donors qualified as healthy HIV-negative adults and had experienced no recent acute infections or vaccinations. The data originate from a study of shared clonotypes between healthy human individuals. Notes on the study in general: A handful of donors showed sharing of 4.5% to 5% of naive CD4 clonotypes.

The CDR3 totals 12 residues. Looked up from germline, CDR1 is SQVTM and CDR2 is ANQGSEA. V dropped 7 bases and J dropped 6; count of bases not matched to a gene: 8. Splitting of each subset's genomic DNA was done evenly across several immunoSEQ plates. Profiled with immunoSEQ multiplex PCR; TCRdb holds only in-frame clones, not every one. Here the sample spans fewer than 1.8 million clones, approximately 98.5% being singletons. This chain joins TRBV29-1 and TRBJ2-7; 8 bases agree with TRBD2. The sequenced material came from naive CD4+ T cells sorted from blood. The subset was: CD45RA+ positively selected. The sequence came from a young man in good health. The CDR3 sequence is CSGGAGGREQYF. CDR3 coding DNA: TGCAGCGGGGGCGCGGGAGGCCGCGAGCAGTACTTC.